This paragraph reports one T cell receptor (beta chain). Its cognate antigen is unknown. The sequencing template was cDNA reverse transcribed from extracted RNA. Assay used: immunoSEQ multiplex PCR; TCRdb lists only in-frame clones, some missing. The data show hundreds of thousands of clones, more than 55% seen once. Treatment denoted: oral pan-JAK inhibitor, 5-10 mg twice daily. Germline lookup yields CDR1 SNHLY and CDR2 FYNNEI. The CDR3 is 13 residues long. Trimming shortened V by 7 bases and J by 1 base, and 10 bases separated the two germline ends. The sample belongs to a study of CD8+ T cells in alopecia areata. The wider study: Each day, treated patients took oral tofacitinib twice, at 5 to 10 mg per dose.

General study findings and limits: In scalp and blood during tofacitinib, many expanded lesional clones persisted. Researchers report lesional scalp, most notably alopecia totalis/universalis, outstripped normal scalp in clonality.

The receptor was isolated from a human donor with alopecia areata. The V and J genes are TRBV2 and TRBJ2-5, with D possibly matching TRBD1 (6 bases). Sequenced here: CD4+ T cells sorted from blood, sampled around week 44, from a patient treated with tofacitinib. Here the CDR3 reads CASNTGRQETQYF. For the CDR3, the DNA is TGTGCCAGCAATACAGGGCGCCAAGAGACCCAGTACTTC.